These 3 T cell receptor beta chains originate from one sample sequenced in a study of T cell repertoires in cytomegalovirus infection. TCRdb re-derived calls from the reads in MiXCR, one entry per CDR3 protein. The table has around 250,000 distinct CDR3 sequences, 15% to 20% seen once. The sample was CD8+ T cells from PBMCs. The receptors come from a human donor in good health (CMV status not recorded). Some clones in this sample may be carry-over from other donors' samples.

V usage is TRBV5-1 and J usage is TRBJ1-1; D is perhaps TRBD1 (5 bases). The CDR3 spans 16 residues. V lost 6 bases, J lost 0 bases, and 18 bases lay in between. Germline V gene data show CDR1 as SGHRS and CDR2 as YFSETQ. CDR3 sequence: CASKPGLLRMNTEAFF. For the CDR3, the DNA is TGCGCCAGCAAGCCGGGACTCCTTAGGATGAACACTGAAGCTTTCTTT.

This clonotype was observed a few times. CDR3 sequence reads: CASSQDHVYEQYF. CDR3 DNA: TGCGCCAGCAGCCAAGATCACGTCTACGAGCAGTACTTC. The chain couples TRBV4-1 to TRBJ2-7; no definite D call. This CDR3 comprises 13 residues. Germline V gives CDR1 MGHRA, CDR2 YSYEKL. V was clipped by 0 bases and J by 3 bases, with 6 bases between them.

The chain combines TRBV27 with TRBJ2-3; 7 bases are shared with TRBD1. Per germline, CDR1 MNHEY and CDR2 SMNVEV (reference sequence). The CDR3 is 17 residues long. V was clipped by 5 bases and J by 2 bases; unmatched bases: 13. CDR3 loop: CASSPQPGQEFTDTQYF. The CDR3 DNA sequence: TGTGCCAGCAGTCCCCAACCAGGACAGGAGTTCACAGATACGCAGTATTTT.